This T cell receptor (beta chain) was found in a study of Ad26.COV2.S vaccination and SARS-CoV-2 variants. Study details: The Ad26.COV2.S arm of the COV1001 trial was where the donor was placed. Ad26.COV2.S shots went into the muscle once or twice, 56 days apart.

Germline-derived CDR1 and CDR2 are SEHNR and FQNEAQ (reference sequence). The ends were cut back, 4 bases at V and 2 bases at J, with 15 bases in the middle. The CDR3 sequence is 15 residues long. Sample treatment: roughly 19 received Ad26.COV2.S at low or high dose, single or two shots; roughly five received placebo; per-sample allocation not given. Sampling occurred on day 63 after the first vaccine or placebo injection. Clones were sequenced by immunoSEQ multiplex PCR, and TCRdb holds only the in-frame ones, with some missing. Of about 680,000 clones in the sample, 89% were seen once. This sample comprised peripheral blood, obtained in a trial of Ad26.COV2.S vaccine versus placebo. The clonotype was recovered from a person between 18 and 65 years old who received the Ad26.COV2.S COVID-19 vaccine or a placebo. J is TRBJ2-7 and V is TRBV7-9; D call uncertain. DNA for the CDR3: TGTGCCAGCAGCTCCACTGAAAGACACGCCTACGAGCAGTACTTC. This sequence encodes CASSSTERHAYEQYF.